This passage covers 25 T cell receptor beta chains from one sample sequenced in a study of OX40 agonist ivuxolimab in advanced cancers. Generated by immunoSEQ multiplex PCR, the TCRdb table keeps only in-frame clones and is missing some. The sample lists around 84,000 clones, under 90% occurring once. This sample comprised CD4+ or CD8+ T cells sorted from blood, obtained in a trial of the OX40 agonist ivuxolimab. These receptors all come from an adult with an advanced solid tumor such as melanoma, head and neck, liver or kidney cancer.

The V gene is TRBV5-1, the J gene TRBJ2-1; unclear D gene. CDR3 length: 15 residues. Trimming pared 1 base from V and 10 bases from J, leaving 18 bases between. CDR1 and CDR2 from the germline V gene are SGHRS and YFSETQ. The CDR3 DNA reads as TGCGCCAGCAGCTTGACCGGGCCCTGGGATTCGGAGCAGTTCTTC. Translation gives CASSLTGPWDSEQFF. The full variable domain, completed using reference TRBV5-1 and TRBJ2-1, is KAGVTQTPRYLIKTRGQQVTLSCSPISGHRSVSWYQQTPGQGLQFLFEYFSETQRNKGNFPGRFSGRQFSNSRSEMNVSTLELGDSALYLCASSLTGPWDSEQFFGPGTRLTVL.

This sequence joins TRBV25-1 and TRBJ2-1; D remains unclear. CDR3 size: 12 residues. Trimming removed 6 bases at V and 5 bases at J, with 8 bases between. Germline V gene data show CDR1 as MGHDK and CDR2 as SYGVNS. The CDR3 DNA is TGTGCCAGCAGCGACAAGGACAATGAGCAGTTCTTC. This codes for CASSDKDNEQFF.

The J gene is TRBJ2-5, the V gene TRBV7-3; 8 bases map to TRBD1. Germline V gene data show CDR1 as SGHTA and CDR2 as FQGTGA. This CDR3 spans 15 amino acids. V shed 3 bases and J 4 bases; nucleotides not matched to a gene: 7. The CDR3 protein is CASSLTGADGETQYF. CDR3 nucleotides: TGTGCCAGCAGCTTGACAGGGGCAGATGGAGAGACCCAGTACTTC.

For the CDR3, the DNA is TGTGCCAGCAGCTTGGCCTACCAGCGGGAGGGCAGAGAGGCCTACAATGAGCAGTTCTTC. Translation: CASSLAYQREGREAYNEQFF. The chain joins TRBV5-4 to TRBJ2-1; 10 bases match TRBD2. Per the germline V gene, CDR1 is SGHNT and CDR2 is YYREEE (reference sequence). CDR3 length: 20 amino acids. V lost 0 bases, J lost 2 bases, and 14 bases stayed unmatched.

The gene calls are TRBV28 and TRBJ1-6; perhaps TRBD1 as D (6 bases). Between the trimmed V and J ends, which lost 5 bases and 1 base, there was a span of 12 bases. The germline CDR1 and CDR2 sequences are MDHEN and SYDVKM. The CDR3 extends over 16 amino acids. In DNA form, the CDR3 reads TGTGCCAGCAGTCCACAGGGTTTGTCCTATAATTCACCCCTCCACTTT. This translates into CASSPQGLSYNSPLHF.

This clone was detected only once. This chain uses TRBV15 with TRBJ1-2, with 7 bases lining up with TRBD1. J was trimmed by 4 bases and V by 0 bases; bases with no gene match: 2. Germline V CDR1 and CDR2: LNHNV, YYDKDF (reference sequence). The CDR3 runs 14 residues. The CDR3 sequence: CATSRDRDSYGYTF. The CDR3 DNA reads as TGTGCCACCAGCAGAGATCGGGACAGCTATGGCTACACCTTC.

The V gene is TRBV6-5, the J gene TRBJ2-4; the D gene is possibly TRBD1 (6 bases). The CDR3 length is 15 residues. Trimming took off 4 bases at V and 1 base at J, with 11 bases between the two ends. The germline V gene encodes CDR1 MNHEY and CDR2 SVGAGI. This chain's CDR3 is CASSLQGFAKNIQYF. The CDR3 DNA sequence: TGTGCCAGCAGTTTACAGGGTTTTGCCAAAAACATTCAGTACTTC.

The rearrangement joins TRBV9 to TRBJ2-2, with TRBD1 identical over 7 bases. The trim removed 0 bases at V and 4 bases at J, leaving 3 bases unmatched. From germline, CDR1 is SGDLS and CDR2 YYNGEE. The CDR3 spans 15 residues. For the CDR3, the DNA is TGTGCCAGCAGCGTAGGGGGACAGTTCACCGGGGAGCTGTTTTTT. It is translated as CASSVGGQFTGELFF.

Regarding this clone: Other DNA sequences of this sample code for an identical CDR3. J is TRBJ1-2 and V is TRBV27; D not resolved. This CDR3 contains 13 residues. Trimming removed 6 bases at V and 8 bases at J, with 16 bases between. The germline V gene has CDR1 MNHEY and CDR2 SMNVEV (reference sequence). CDR3: CASRVGTKSGYTF. In DNA form, the CDR3 reads TGTGCCAGCAGGGTAGGAACCAAGTCGGGCTACACCTTC.

This clone was found a few times. This chain joins TRBV7-2 and TRBJ2-7; tentatively, D is TRBD2 (5 bases). V was shortened by 2 bases and J by 3 bases, with 17 bases between the two germline ends. This CDR3 comprises 16 residues. Germline CDR1 SGHTA, CDR2 FQGNSA. The CDR3 protein is CASSLIFFGENYEQYF. Here the CDR3 DNA reads TGTGCCAGCAGCTTAATTTTTTTCGGGGAAAACTACGAGCAGTACTTC.

The chain employs TRBV2 and TRBJ1-1; no firm D call. This CDR3 spans 13 amino acids. The germline V gene has CDR1 SNHLY and CDR2 FYNNEI. V lost 4 bases, J lost 8 bases, and 14 bases lay in between. The CDR3 sequence is CASSVNSQIEAFF. Written as DNA, the CDR3 is TGTGCCAGCAGTGTCAACAGCCAAATAGAAGCTTTCTTT.

The V gene is TRBV9, the J gene TRBJ2-5; D perhaps matches TRBD1 (5 bases). Germline CDR1 and CDR2: SGDLS and YYNGEE. V was cut by 0 bases and J by 2 bases, with 11 bases left in between. This CDR3 region has 15 residues. CDR3 sequence: CASSVGRVPQETQYF. The CDR3 DNA reads TGTGCCAGCAGCGTAGGCAGGGTCCCTCAAGAGACCCAGTACTTC.

The chain has TRBV5-1 and TRBJ2-5, with D possibly matching TRBD1 (8 bases). From germline, CDR1 is SGHRS and CDR2 YFSETQ. The CDR3 is 14 residues long. Trimming removed 8 bases from V and 0 bases from J, with 14 bases in between. CDR3 region: CASSQGGYQETQYF. The CDR3 nucleotides read TGCGCCAGTTCACAGGGGGGGTACCAAGAGACCCAGTACTTC.

The chain combines TRBV7-2 with TRBJ1-5; D possibly corresponds to TRBD1 (6 bases). With 4 bases removed from V and 4 bases from J, the gap between germline ends came to 14 bases. This CDR3 has 15 residues. CDR1 SGHTA and CDR2 FQGNSA come from the germline V gene. The CDR3 sequence is CASSYKTGDNQPQHF. The CDR3 DNA follows: TGTGCCAGCAGCTATAAGACAGGCGATAATCAGCCCCAGCATTTT.

This clone has only one observation. This chain uses TRBV19 with TRBJ2-5; D is perhaps TRBD2 (7 bases). CDR3 length: 14 amino acids. The germline gives CDR1 LNHDA, CDR2 SQIVND (reference sequence). Trimming pared 4 bases from V and 5 bases from J, leaving 14 bases between. This CDR3 is CASSNLQGGETQYF. CDR3 in DNA: TGTGCCAGTAGTAACCTACAGGGAGGGGAGACCCAGTACTTC. Filled out from reference TRBV19 and TRBJ2-5, the complete variable domain reads DGGITQSPKYLFRKEGQNVTLSCEQNLNHDAMYWYRQDPGQGLRLIYYSQIVNDFQKGDIAEGYSVSREKKESFPLTVTSAQKNPTAFYLCASSNLQGGETQYFGPGTRLLVL.

V gene TRBV10-2 combines with J gene TRBJ1-1; D remains unclear. The CDR3 runs 18 residues. V was shortened by 5 bases and J by 1 base, with 23 bases between the two germline ends. CDR1 and CDR2 (germline): WSHSY, SAAADI. The CDR3 loop reads CASSLLSWAEGGNTEAFF. CDR3 sequence (DNA): TGCGCCAGCAGTCTTCTGAGTTGGGCCGAGGGAGGGAACACTGAAGCTTTCTTT.

The chain carries TRBV2 and TRBJ2-1, with D unclear. V shed 1 base and J shed 5 bases, with 6 bases lying between them. The CDR3 has 13 residues. Germline V CDR1 and CDR2: SNHLY, FYNNEI. This CDR3 reads CASSEEIDNEQFF. As DNA, the CDR3 is TGTGCCAGCAGTGAAGAGATAGACAATGAGCAGTTCTTC. Combining the CDR3 with reference TRBV2 and TRBJ2-1 gives the whole variable domain EPEVTQTPSHQVTQMGQEVILRCVPISNHLYFYWYRQILGQKVEFLVSFYNNEISEKSEIFDDQFSVERPDGSNFTLKIRSTKLEDSAMYFCASSEEIDNEQFFGPGTRLTVL.

The chain uses TRBV9 and TRBJ2-7; 7 bases are shared with TRBD2. Germline-derived CDR1 and CDR2 are SGDLS and YYNGEE. Unmatched junction bases numbered 7, after V lost 0 bases and J lost 7 bases. There are 14 residues in the CDR3. For the CDR3, the DNA is TGTGCCAGCAGCGTAGGAATTCCTAGCGGTGAGCAGTACTTC. It encodes CASSVGIPSGEQYF.

The chain uses TRBV11-2 and TRBJ2-5, with TRBD2 matching 13 bases. This CDR3 spans 16 amino acids. In germline, CDR1 is SGHAT, CDR2 FQNNGV. V shed 1 base, J shed 5 bases, and the junction held 4 bases outside the gene matches. The CDR3 sequence: CASSLGLAGGGETQYF. CDR3 nucleotide sequence: TGTGCCAGCAGCTTAGGACTAGCGGGGGGCGGGGAGACCCAGTACTTC.

This clone showed up just once. The CDR3 region is CASSPQSGRGTDTQYF. In DNA, the CDR3 is TGTGCCAGCAGCCCTCAGAGCGGGAGGGGCACAGATACGCAGTATTTT. The chain joins TRBV7-7 to TRBJ2-3; 10 nucleotides agree with TRBD2. With V trimmed by 5 bases and J by 1 base, 6 bases remained unmatched. Germline V gene sequence: CDR1 SSHAT, CDR2 FNYEAQ (reference sequence). The CDR3 has 16 residues.

The chain couples TRBV7-2 to TRBJ2-3; no clear D gene. V was cut by 2 bases and J by 9 bases, with 15 bases left in between. This CDR3 contains 14 residues. CDR1 SGHTA and CDR2 FQGNSA come from the germline V gene. CDR3 protein: CASSLPHDSLTQYF. In DNA form, the CDR3 reads TGTGCCAGCAGCTTACCACACGACTCTCTCACGCAGTATTTT.

The J gene is TRBJ2-6, the V gene TRBV7-9, with 8 bases matching TRBD1. V shed 5 bases, J shed 3 bases, and the junction held 3 bases outside the gene matches. CDR1 and CDR2 (germline): SEHNR, FQNEAQ (reference sequence). The CDR3 runs 15 residues. The CDR3 loop is CASSHRGFGANVLTF. CDR3 sequence (DNA): TGTGCCAGCAGCCACAGGGGGTTTGGGGCCAACGTCCTGACTTTC.

The gene calls are TRBV6-5 and TRBJ2-7; a possible D gene is TRBD2 (6 bases). The CDR3 extends over 15 amino acids. Deletions cut 7 bases from V and 2 bases from J, with 18 bases between. From germline, CDR1 is MNHEY and CDR2 SVGAGI. The CDR3 loop is CASKNGGSGAYEQYF. In DNA, the CDR3 is TGTGCCAGCAAAAATGGGGGGTCAGGAGCCTACGAGCAGTACTTC.

The CDR3 loop reads CASRITTGVNTEAFF. The CDR3 DNA reads as TGTGCCAGCAGAATTACGACAGGGGTGAACACTGAAGCTTTCTTT. This chain uses TRBV2 with TRBJ1-1, with 8 bases matching TRBD1. Germline V lookup: CDR1 SNHLY, CDR2 FYNNEI. J was trimmed by 0 bases and V by 6 bases; bases with no gene match: 6. The CDR3 sequence is 15 residues long.

The V gene is TRBV19, the J gene TRBJ2-7; 8 bases agree with TRBD2. Germline assignment: CDR1 LNHDA and CDR2 SQIVND (reference sequence). The J segment lost 3 bases and the V segment lost 1 base, leaving 5 bases of the junction unmatched. The CDR3 loop spans 15 amino acids. The CDR3 DNA follows: TGTGCCAGTAGTATAGCAGTAGCGGGGAGCTACGAGCAGTACTTC. Protein: CASSIAVAGSYEQYF.